Listed below are T cell receptor beta chains from one sample, sequenced in a study of technical replicates of blood from a handful of donors. Profiled with immunoSEQ multiplex PCR; TCRdb holds only in-frame clones, not every one. The sample lists tens of thousands of clones; 85% to 95% were seen once. The sample was T cells isolated from PBMCs. These receptors were obtained from a human donor in good health. Each CDR3 is given with its conserved first and last residue. Fields, in order: D gene, J gene, V gene, CDR3 DNA, CDR3 protein. D genes are given only for firm matches.

>TRBD1|TRBJ2-1|TRBV4-1
TGCGCCAGCAGCCTTTACCGGGACAGGGTTTACAATGAGCAGTTCTTC
CASSLYRDRVYNEQFF
>TRBD2|TRBJ2-1|TRBV5-1
TGCGCCAGCAGCGTAATAACTAGCGGGAGCTCTATCTACAATGAGCAGTTCTTC
CASSVITSGSSIYNEQFF
>TRBD1|TRBJ2-7|TRBV29-1
TGCAGCGCCAGACAGGGCTCTATTTCCTACGAGCAGTACTTC
CSARQGSISYEQYF
>TRBD2|TRBJ2-6|TRBV7-8
TGTGCCAGCAGCTGGGGAGGGTCCTCTGGGGCCAACGTCCTGACTTTC
CASSWGGSSGANVLTF
>NA|TRBJ1-5|TRBV27
TGTGCCAGCAGTTTAGTAGGGACTGAGACAAATCAGCCCCAGCATTTT
CASSLVGTETNQPQHF
>TRBD1|TRBJ1-2|TRBV19
TGTGCCAGTAGTCCATCCCCTGGGACAGGACTCGGCTACACCTTC
CASSPSPGTGLGYTF
>NA|TRBJ1-3|TRBV9
TGTGCCAGCAGCGCCACCTCGTTAGCGAACACCATATATTTT
CASSATSLANTIYF
>NA|TRBJ1-1|TRBV19
TGTGCCAGTAGCCTGAGGGACACTGAAGCTTTCTTT
CASSLRDTEAFF
>TRBD2|TRBJ2-3|TRBV6-1
TGTGCCAGCAGTGTACTAGCGAGCACAGATACGCAGTATTTT
CASSVLASTDTQYF
>TRBD1|TRBJ1-2|TRBV9
TGTGCCAGCAGCGGATCCGGGACAGGGGTTCGGGGCTACACCTTC
CASSGSGTGVRGYTF
>NA|TRBJ2-3|TRBV5-6
TGTGCCAGCAGCCGGGGGGCGGAGGAAGATACGCAGTATTTT
CASSRGAEEDTQYF
>NA|TRBJ1-3|TRBV5-1
TGCGCCAGCAGCTTTGGGGACGGGAGCTCTGGAAACACCATATATTTT
CASSFGDGSSGNTIYF
>TRBD2|TRBJ2-3|TRBV9
TGTGCCAGCAGCCTACTAGCGGGGGGCACAGATACGCAGTATTTT
CASSLLAGGTDTQYF
>NA|TRBJ2-5|TRBV5-6
TGTGCCAGCAGCTTATCCGGGGTAGCAGAGACCCAGTACTTC
CASSLSGVAETQYF